A single sample is the source of the 19 T cell receptor beta chains below, sequenced in a study of beta chain features in type 1 diabetes. As every portion of the isolated RNA was reverse transcribed, the sequencing read expressed TCRB transcripts. Measured with immunoSEQ multiplex PCR; TCRdb has only the in-frame clones, and not every one. The sample consists of roughly 380,000 clones, about 19% of them appearing once. Sequenced material: naive CD4+ T cells from blood. The receptor set was obtained from a woman under 30 in good health.

This clone was observed a handful of times. This sequence joins TRBV6-1 and TRBJ2-1; D is possibly TRBD1 (5 bases). CDR3 length: 14 residues. The ends were cut back, 1 base at V and 6 bases at J, with 10 bases in the middle. Germline V lookup: CDR1 MNHNS, CDR2 SASEGT. CDR3 nucleotide sequence: TGTGCCAGCAGTGAAGGGGGCCCTCCCAATGAGCAGTTCTTC. Residues: CASSEGGPPNEQFF.

The V and J genes are TRBV5-1 and TRBJ1-6, with 7 nucleotides matching TRBD1. The CDR3 totals 14 residues. Germline-derived CDR1 and CDR2 are SGHRS and YFSETQ. With 3 bases clipped from V and 8 bases from J, the junction kept 5 bases outside the gene matches. CDR3 sequence: CASSSTGNDSPLHF. CDR3 coding DNA: TGCGCCAGCAGCTCGACAGGGAATGATTCACCCCTCCACTTT.

V and J are TRBV19 and TRBJ2-5; 8 nucleotides align to TRBD2. From germline, CDR1 is LNHDA and CDR2 SQIVND (reference sequence). V shed 3 bases, J shed 4 bases, and the junction held 10 bases outside the gene matches. The CDR3 is 16 residues long. The CDR3 sequence: CASSMPGSGSGETQYF. In DNA, the CDR3 is TGTGCCAGTAGTATGCCTGGAAGCGGGAGCGGAGAGACCCAGTACTTC. Looking up the rest from reference TRBV19 and TRBJ2-5 gives the full variable domain: DGGITQSPKYLFRKEGQNVTLSCEQNLNHDAMYWYRQDPGQGLRLIYYSQIVNDFQKGDIAEGYSVSREKKESFPLTVTSAQKNPTAFYLCASSMPGSGSGETQYFGPGTRLLVL.

V and J are TRBV29-1 and TRBJ2-7; the D gene is possibly TRBD2 (5 bases). V gave up 4 bases and J gave up 6 bases, with 16 bases separating them. Looked up from germline, CDR1 is SQVTM and CDR2 is ANQGSEA. The CDR3 runs to 13 residues. The CDR3 here is CSVVTSWESEQYF. CDR3 sequence (DNA): TGCAGCGTTGTTACTAGTTGGGAGTCCGAGCAGTACTTC.

This rearrangement joins TRBV21-1 to TRBJ2-1; the table names TRBD2, a call not compared with the DNA. TRBV21-1 is a pseudogene. This CDR3 is built from 10 residues. DNA for the CDR3: TGTGCCAGCAGCAACTACGAGCAGTTCTTC. Its translation is CASSNYEQFF.

This chain's CDR3 is CASSWTGGSSNEQYF. The DNA for the CDR3 is TGCGCCAGCAGCTGGACAGGGGGCTCTTCTAACGAGCAGTACTTC. J is TRBJ2-7 and V is TRBV5-1; the match to TRBD1 covers 11 bases. The CDR3 is made up of 15 amino acids. Germline V CDR1 and CDR2: SGHRS, YFSETQ. The V segment lost 3 bases and the J segment 5 bases; nucleotides outside the gene matches: 7. Full variable domain (remainder filled in from reference TRBV5-1 and TRBJ2-7): KAGVTQTPRYLIKTRGQQVTLSCSPISGHRSVSWYQQTPGQGLQFLFEYFSETQRNKGNFPGRFSGRQFSNSRSEMNVSTLELGDSALYLCASSWTGGSSNEQYFGPGTRLTVT.

The rearrangement joins TRBV4-1 to TRBJ2-3, with TRBD2 matching 7 bases. The CDR3 has 17 residues. Germline V gene data show CDR1 as MGHRA and CDR2 as YSYEKL. V was pared by 1 base and J by 0 bases, with 7 bases of the junction left unmatched. CDR3 DNA sequence: TGCGCCAGCAGCCAAGTGAAGGCGGGAGTAAGCACAGATACGCAGTATTTT. Its protein product is CASSQVKAGVSTDTQYF.

The chain has TRBV6-5 and TRBJ2-7; D is possibly TRBD1 (5 bases). Deletions cut 4 bases from V and 3 bases from J, with 13 bases between. The CDR3 runs 14 residues. The germline CDR1 and CDR2 sequences are MNHEY and SVGAGI. CDR3 in DNA: TGTGCCAGCAGTTCGTTCAGTAGGGGCTACGAGCAGTACTTC. This gives the protein CASSSFSRGYEQYF.

The chain employs TRBV19 and TRBJ2-1, with TRBD1 matching over 8 bases. CDR3 length: 15 residues. V lost 3 bases to trimming and J lost 10 bases; unmatched junction nucleotides: 11. The germline V gene has CDR1 LNHDA and CDR2 SQIVND (reference sequence). The CDR3 nucleotides are TGTGCCAGTAGTATCGGGGGCAGGGGGCGCCGAGAGCAGTTCTTC. Protein product: CASSIGGRGRREQFF.

This clone has just a few counts. This chain uses TRBV6-5 with TRBJ1-5, with a possible D match to TRBD1 (6 bases). Germline CDR1 and CDR2: MNHEY and SVGAGI. V dropped 7 bases and J dropped 7 bases, with 17 bases sitting between them. This CDR3 region has 14 residues. CDR3 in DNA: TGTGCCAGCACCCTGATGAGGGGGGGACAGCCCCAGCATTTT. Translation: CASTLMRGGQPQHF.

Comment on this clone: One end of the junction varies from germline; a read error may be responsible. CDR3 in amino acids: CASRQCSGRVNQPQHF. Here the CDR3 DNA reads TGCGCCAGCAGACAATGCTCGGGCAGGGTGAATCAGCCCCAGCATTTT. This chain links TRBV23-1 with TRBJ1-5; tentatively, D is TRBD1 (5 bases). TRBV23-1 is an open reading frame whose function is uncertain. CDR3 length equals 16 residues.

This chain uses TRBV12-5 with TRBJ2-1, with D perhaps matching TRBD2 (5 bases). CDR3 length: 16 amino acids. Germline assignment: CDR1 LGHNT and CDR2 FRNRAP. The V end was cut by 3 bases, the J end by 0 bases, with 12 bases between. Here the CDR3 DNA reads TGTGCTAGTGGTTTACTAGTTTCTAGCTCCTACAATGAGCAGTTCTTC. It yields the protein CASGLLVSSSYNEQFF.

The chain joins TRBV14 to TRBJ2-7, with TRBD2 as a possible D gene (6 bases). Looked up from germline, CDR1 is SGHDN and CDR2 is FVKESK. The CDR3 is 17 residues long. V lost 4 bases and J lost 1, with 20 bases in between. The DNA for the CDR3 is TGTGCCAGCAGCCGGGTAAGGTTTCCCGGGGGTTCCTACGAGCAGTACTTC. Translation: CASSRVRFPGGSYEQYF.

The chain joins TRBV30 to TRBJ2-1; D remains ambiguous. This CDR3 region has 11 residues. Germline-derived CDR1 and CDR2 are GTSNPN and SVGIG (reference sequence). Trimming stripped 4 bases from V and 6 bases from J, with 7 bases between. DNA for the CDR3: TGTGCCTGGACGCAGTTCAATGAGCAGTTCTTC. Its protein product is CAWTQFNEQFF.

The CDR3 reads CASSFSGGSYEQYF. CDR3 nucleotides: TGTGCCAGCAGTTTTAGCGGGGGCTCCTACGAGCAGTACTTC. The chain joins TRBV27 to TRBJ2-7; 9 bases map to TRBD2. V shed 3 bases and J 0 bases; nucleotides not matched to a gene: 0. The length of the CDR3 is 14 residues. Germline CDR1 MNHEY, CDR2 SMNVEV (reference sequence).

In its sample, this clone was seen a few times. The rearrangement uses TRBV5-1 and TRBJ2-1; weak D call: TRBD1 (6 bases). Per the germline V gene, CDR1 is SGHRS and CDR2 is YFSETQ. The CDR3 runs to 13 residues. V dropped 7 bases and J dropped 5 bases, with 13 bases sitting between them. For the CDR3, the DNA is TGCGCCAGCGGGGGCCTCTTGAACAATGAGCAGTTCTTC. This translates into CASGGLLNNEQFF.

In this sample, this clone turned up a few times. J is TRBJ2-7 and V is TRBV9, with a possible D match to TRBD1 (7 bases). The CDR3 spans 13 residues. The V end lost 4 bases, the J end lost 10 bases, and 18 bases lay between the germline ends. Germline values: CDR1 SGDLS, CDR2 YYNGEE. CDR3: CASSPSEGASQYF. The CDR3 DNA reads TGTGCCAGCAGCCCGTCGGAGGGGGCCTCCCAGTACTTC.

Comments on this clone: Other DNA sequences in this sample translate to the same CDR3. V is TRBV18 and J is TRBJ2-7; 7 bases map to TRBD1. The CDR3 runs to 13 residues. Trimming cost V 6 bases and J 2 bases; bases outside gene matches: 4. CDR1 and CDR2 from the germline V gene are KGHSH and LQKENI. The CDR3 nucleotides read TGTGCCAGCTCCCCCAGGGGGACCTACGAGCAGTACTTC. Translated: CASSPRGTYEQYF.

The rearrangement joins TRBV7-2 to TRBJ2-5; maybe TRBD1 (6 bases). The V end lost 6 bases, the J end lost 5 bases, and 16 bases lay between the germline ends. Germline V CDR1 and CDR2: SGHTA, FQGNSA. The CDR3 spans 14 residues. The CDR3 sequence is CASSSRGRTETQYF. The CDR3 DNA reads as TGTGCCAGCAGTTCCAGGGGCAGGACGGAGACCCAGTACTTC.